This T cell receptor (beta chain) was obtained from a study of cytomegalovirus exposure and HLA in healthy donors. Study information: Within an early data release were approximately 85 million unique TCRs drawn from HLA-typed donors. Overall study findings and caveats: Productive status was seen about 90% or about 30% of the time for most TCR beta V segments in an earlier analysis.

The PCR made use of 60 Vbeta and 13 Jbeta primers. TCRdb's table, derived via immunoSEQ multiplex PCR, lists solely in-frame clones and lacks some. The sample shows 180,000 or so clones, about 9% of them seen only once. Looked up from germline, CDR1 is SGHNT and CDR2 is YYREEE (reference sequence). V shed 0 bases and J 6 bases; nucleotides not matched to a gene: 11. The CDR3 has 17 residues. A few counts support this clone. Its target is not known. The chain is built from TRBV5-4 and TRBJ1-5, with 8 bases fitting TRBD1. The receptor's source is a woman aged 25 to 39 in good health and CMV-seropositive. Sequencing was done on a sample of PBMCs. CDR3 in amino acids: CASSLGGTRDRPQPQHF. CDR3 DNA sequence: TGTGCCAGCAGCTTGGGGGGAACACGGGACAGGCCTCAGCCCCAGCATTTT. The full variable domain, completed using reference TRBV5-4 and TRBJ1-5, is ETGVTQSPTHLIKTRGQQVTLRCSSQSGHNTVSWYQQALGQGPQFIFQYYREEENGRGNFPPRFSGLQFPNYSSELNVNALELDDSALYLCASSLGGTRDRPQPQHFGDGTRLSIL.